This T cell receptor beta chain was sequenced during a study of cytomegalovirus exposure and HLA in healthy donors. Findings and limits, study-wide: Several top significant clusters appeared, in a later analysis, to be linked to common viral pathogens. For cytomegalovirus status, the classifier reportedly gave diagnoses with high specificity and sensitivity. Equally common other TCR beta chains were less clonally expanded than HLA-associated ones, a later analysis found.

In the case of this clone: Antigen unknown.

PCR employed 60 Vbeta and 13 Jbeta primers. The method was immunoSEQ multiplex PCR; TCRdb's version includes in-frame clones alone and lacks a portion of them. This sample's table has some 72,000 clones. All donors participated as healthy donors of bone marrow. Per the germline V gene, CDR1 is SGHTA and CDR2 is FQGNSA. Between the trimmed V and J ends, which lost 2 bases and 7 bases, there was a span of 14 bases. The CDR3 has 15 amino acids. This chain uses TRBV7-2 with TRBJ1-4, with D perhaps TRBD1 (5 bases). The sequenced sample consisted of PBMCs. This TCR was recovered from a man aged 35-49 years in good health and CMV-seronegative. The DNA for the CDR3 is TGTGCCAGCAGCTTAACGGGGGGGTCGGCTGAAAAACTGTTTTTT. Its translation is CASSLTGGSAEKLFF.